This entry is about one T cell receptor gamma chain. Its antigen is unidentified. A much more abundant neighbour one base away suggests this may be a read error. This entry belongs to a study of intestinal T cells in coeliac disease. Study-level results: All 22 biopsies were correctly classified by TRD kmer clustering. FFPE-derived DNA was relatively degraded, likely losing some TCR sequences. Coeliac and control groups differed significantly in age.

TRG repertoires were amplified with LymphoTrack primers from 150 to 200 ng of biopsy DNA. TCRdb re-processed the multiplex PCR reads via CATT. The sample includes over a thousand gamma-chain clones, less than 65% of them seen just once. Each case's genomic DNA was extracted from ten roughly 5-µm formalin-fixed paraffin-embedded scrolls. CDR3 size: 14 residues. The J segment lost 0 bases and the V segment lost 8 bases, leaving 4 bases of the junction unmatched. The origin of this receptor is a human donor with celiac disease. The chain joins TRGV10 to TRGJP1. TRGV10 is an open reading frame whose function is uncertain. The sample was a duodenal biopsy. The CDR3 spells CAAWVYTTGWFKIF. The CDR3 region has the DNA TGTGCTGCGTGGGTTTATACCACTGGTTGGTTCAAGATATTT.